These 22 T cell receptor beta chains were sequenced from one sample in a study of blood T cell repertoires in COVID-19 (dated by TCRdb to the early 2020s). Receptor libraries were prepared by the immunoSEQ multiplex PCR assay. TCRdb re-hosts the immuneACCESS table, in-frame sequences only. Its copies lack some clones; in the studies checked, an unresolved V gene accounts for under half of them, and the cause for the rest is not known. For this sample there are about 130,000 clones; around nine tenths appear just once. In total, the top ten clones hold about 1.2% of the sample. Material for sequencing was peripheral blood. These receptor sequences come from a woman of 80 years or more with acute or convalescent COVID-19.

The rearrangement joins TRBV2 to TRBJ1-2; a weak D match, TRBD1 (5 bases). V was clipped by 6 bases and J by 4 bases, with 18 bases between them. There are 15 residues in the CDR3. Per germline, CDR1 SNHLY and CDR2 FYNNEI. Here the CDR3 DNA reads TGTGCCAGCAGGGCCGAGCAGGGTTATGTCTATGGCTACACCTTC. This translates into CASRAEQGYVYGYTF.

Only a few counts were recorded for this clone. The V call is TRBV6-5, the J call TRBJ1-5; D not resolved. This CDR3 is built from 13 residues. From germline, CDR1 is MNHEY and CDR2 SVGAGI. The V gene lost 6 bases and the J gene lost 7 bases, with 13 bases spanning the gap. This chain's CDR3 is CASREVQRQPQHF. Written as DNA, the CDR3 is TGTGCCAGCAGGGAGGTGCAGAGGCAGCCCCAGCATTTT.

This rearrangement joins TRBV7-9 to TRBJ2-3; 7 positions agree with TRBD1. CDR3 length equals 15 residues. Germline CDR1 is SEHNR and CDR2 is FQNEAQ (reference sequence). V lost 6 bases to trimming and J lost 2 bases; unmatched junction nucleotides: 8. CDR3 amino acids: CASSQTGKATDTQYF. The DNA for the CDR3 is TGTGCCAGCAGTCAGACAGGGAAGGCCACAGATACGCAGTATTTT. Together with reference TRBV7-9 and TRBJ2-3, the CDR3 gives the full variable domain: DTGVSQNPRHKITKRGQNVTFRCDPISEHNRLYWYRQTLGQGPEFLTYFQNEAQLEKSRLLSDRFSAERPKGSFSTLEIQRTEQGDSAMYLCASSQTGKATDTQYFGPGTRLTVL.

V is TRBV3-1 (or the pseudogene TRBV3-2) and J is TRBJ1-4; 8 positions match TRBD1. The CDR3 has 16 residues. Germline assignment: CDR1 LGHDT and CDR2 YNNKEL (reference sequence). The V gene end was trimmed by 1 base and the J gene end by 4 bases; junction bases not matched to a gene: 5. This CDR3 reads CASSQASTGGNEKLFF. The DNA of the CDR3 is TGTGCCAGCAGCCAAGCTTCCACAGGGGGTAATGAAAAACTGTTTTTT.

The rearrangement links TRBV13 to TRBJ1-6; 9 bases are a match to TRBD1. The CDR3 consists of 16 residues. CDR1 is PRHDT, CDR2 FYEKMQ, per germline (reference sequence). With 5 bases clipped from V and 10 bases from J, the junction kept 12 bases outside the gene matches. CDR3 amino acids: CASSPDGTGKGSPLHF. In DNA form, the CDR3 reads TGTGCCAGCAGCCCCGACGGGACAGGGAAAGGGTCACCCCTCCACTTT.

The V gene is TRBV5-1, the J gene TRBJ2-1, with 7 bases lining up with TRBD1. The trim removed 0 bases at V and 7 bases at J, leaving 4 bases unmatched. The CDR3 sequence is 14 residues long. Looked up from germline, CDR1 is SGHRS and CDR2 is YFSETQ. DNA of the CDR3: TGCGCCAGCAGCTTGGGGACAGGACCTAATGAGCAGTTCTTC. Its translation: CASSLGTGPNEQFF.

The rearrangement uses TRBV19 and TRBJ2-5; D remains unclear. Looked up from germline, CDR1 is LNHDA and CDR2 is SQIVND (reference sequence). V gave up 5 bases and J gave up 2 bases, with 6 bases separating them. This CDR3 is 12 amino acids long. The chain's CDR3 is CASSPEQETQYF. CDR3 coding DNA: TGTGCCAGTAGTCCGGAGCAAGAGACCCAGTACTTC.

The chain employs TRBV10-2 and TRBJ1-5, with D tentatively TRBD1 (6 bases). V shed 4 bases and J shed 2 bases, with 6 bases lying between them. The CDR3 sequence is 13 residues long. The germline CDR1 and CDR2 sequences are WSHSY and SAAADI. This CDR3 reads CASSAGGNQPQHF. CDR3 bases: TGCGCCAGCAGTGCAGGGGGCAATCAGCCCCAGCATTTT.

The DNA for the CDR3 is TGCGCCAGCAGCTTGGTTTTGGGAGACGGAAACACCATATATTTT. Amino acids: CASSLVLGDGNTIYF. The chain carries TRBV5-1 and TRBJ1-3; no clear D. V shed 0 bases and J shed 4 bases, with 11 bases lying between them. Germline V lookup: CDR1 SGHRS, CDR2 YFSETQ. CDR3 length: 15 residues. Full variable domain (remainder filled in from reference TRBV5-1 and TRBJ1-3): KAGVTQTPRYLIKTRGQQVTLSCSPISGHRSVSWYQQTPGQGLQFLFEYFSETQRNKGNFPGRFSGRQFSNSRSEMNVSTLELGDSALYLCASSLVLGDGNTIYFGEGSWLTVV.

The rearrangement uses TRBV7-9 and TRBJ1-2; D uncertain. This CDR3 contains 13 residues. Germline V gives CDR1 SEHNR, CDR2 FQNEAQ (reference sequence). V was clipped by 5 bases and J by 8 bases, with 15 bases between them. DNA for the CDR3: TGTGCCAGCAGCCTCTGGGAGGAGATGGGCTACACCTTC. It specifies CASSLWEEMGYTF.

This sequence joins TRBV29-1 and TRBJ1-5; the match to TRBD1 covers 7 bases. The V gene's germline CDR1 is SQVTM and CDR2 ANQGSEA. The V and J ends lost 4 bases and 4 bases, in that order; junction bases with no gene match: 1. The CDR3 covers 12 residues. CDR3 region: CSVAGQNQPQHF. CDR3 nucleotide sequence: TGCAGCGTTGCGGGACAGAATCAGCCCCAGCATTTT.

The chain uses TRBV10-3 and TRBJ2-1, with 7 positions matching TRBD2. With V trimmed by 3 bases and J by 0 bases, 2 bases remained unmatched. The CDR3 runs to 15 residues. CDR1 is ENHRY and CDR2 is SYGVKD in the germline V gene. CDR3 coding DNA: TGTGCCATCAGTGATGGCGGGAGCTCCTACAATGAGCAGTTCTTC. Residues: CAISDGGSSYNEQFF.

Comments on this clone: The identical CDR3 is also encoded by other nucleotide sequences in the sample. This chain links TRBV6-2 or TRBV6-3 with TRBJ2-5, with 7 nucleotides matching TRBD2. The CDR3 is 14 residues long. CDR1 and CDR2 from the germline V gene are MNHEY and SVGEGT. Germline trimming cut 5 bases from V and 1 base from J; bases unmatched to any gene: 4. CDR3 residues: CASSPGGFQETQYF. Here the CDR3 DNA reads TGTGCCAGCAGTCCCGGGGGGTTCCAAGAGACCCAGTACTTC.

V and J are TRBV7-9 and TRBJ1-3, with unresolved D. The CDR3 covers 13 residues. V was pared by 1 base and J by 4 bases, with 5 bases between. In germline, CDR1 is SEHNR, CDR2 FQNEAQ (reference sequence). CDR3 region: CASSLESGNTIYF. In DNA, the CDR3 is TGTGCCAGCAGCTTAGAATCGGGAAACACCATATATTTT.

This rearrangement joins TRBV2 to TRBJ2-7; D might be TRBD2 (6 bases). Germline V gives CDR1 SNHLY, CDR2 FYNNEI. The CDR3 length is 15 residues. Trimming shortened V by 4 bases and J by 2 bases, and 15 bases separated the two germline ends. This CDR3 reads CASSASVGRTYEQYF. The DNA for the CDR3 is TGTGCCAGCAGTGCCAGCGTAGGGAGGACCTACGAGCAGTACTTC.

The V call is TRBV7-3, the J call TRBJ1-2; 12 bases are a match to TRBD1. CDR3 size: 15 residues. CDR1 is SGHTA, CDR2 FQGTGA, per germline. V gave up 6 bases and J gave up 8 bases; unmatched junction bases: 10. The CDR3 DNA is TGTGCCAGCAGAAATCCGGGACAGGGGGCTGGGGGCTACACCTTC. It specifies CASRNPGQGAGGYTF. The whole variable domain, remainder taken from reference TRBV7-3 and TRBJ1-2, is GAGVSQTPSNKVTEKGKYVELRCDPISGHTALYWYRQSLGQGPEFLIYFQGTGAADDSGLPNDRFFAVRPEGSVSTLKIQRTERGDSAVYLCASRNPGQGAGGYTFGSGTRLTVV.

This clone was seen a single time. The J gene is TRBJ2-1, the V gene TRBV9; TRBD2 agrees at 12 bases. This CDR3 contains 15 residues. From germline, CDR1 is SGDLS and CDR2 YYNGEE. V lost 4 bases, J lost 9 bases, and 8 bases stayed unmatched. The CDR3 loop is CASSPTSGRTGEQFF. The CDR3 DNA is TGTGCCAGCAGCCCGACTAGCGGGAGAACCGGTGAGCAGTTCTTC. Complete variable domain (other parts from reference TRBV9 and TRBJ2-1): DSGVTQTPKHLITATGQRVTLRCSPRSGDLSVYWYQQSLDQGLQFLIQYYNGEERAKGNILERFSAQQFPDLHSELNLSSLELGDSALYFCASSPTSGRTGEQFFGPGTRLTVL.

This chain uses TRBV9 with TRBJ1-6; 10 bases are shared with TRBD1. Germline CDR1 SGDLS, CDR2 YYNGEE. The CDR3 totals 16 residues. V was clipped by 2 bases and J by 7 bases; unmatched bases: 6. CDR3 DNA sequence: TGTGCCAGCAGCGTGGACGACAGGGGGCGAAATTCACCCCTCCACTTT. This codes for CASSVDDRGRNSPLHF.

V gene TRBV9 combines with J gene TRBJ1-3; a weak D match, TRBD1 (6 bases). CDR3 length: 17 residues. Germline CDR1 and CDR2: SGDLS and YYNGEE. V lost 0 bases to trimming and J lost 0 bases, with 13 bases between them. The chain's CDR3 is CASSVGAGEISGNTIYF. CDR3 nucleotide sequence: TGTGCCAGCAGCGTAGGTGCAGGGGAAATCTCTGGAAACACCATATATTTT.

The CDR3, as DNA: TGTGCCAGCAGCCCGGGGACAGGGAACTATGGCTACACCTTC. It yields the protein CASSPGTGNYGYTF. This sequence joins TRBV9 and TRBJ1-2; 9 positions agree with TRBD1. Looked up from germline, CDR1 is SGDLS and CDR2 is YYNGEE. The CDR3 runs 14 residues. Unmatched junction bases numbered 3, after V lost 4 bases and J lost 2 bases.

Concerning this clone itself: Germline is not matched at one junction end, which may reflect a read error. J is TRBJ2-7 and V is TRBV25-1, with 9 bases that match TRBD1. Per germline, CDR1 MGHDK and CDR2 SYGVNS. The CDR3 length is 13 residues. The CDR3 spells CASSGHTGTGSHF. The DNA of the CDR3 is TGTGCCAGCAGTGGCCACACCGGGACAGGGTCCCACTTC.

The V and J genes are TRBV9 and TRBJ1-1; no clear D gene. Trimming shortened V by 3 bases and J by 7 bases, and 16 bases separated the two germline ends. The CDR3 runs to 14 residues. Germline loops: CDR1 SGDLS, CDR2 YYNGEE. In DNA form, the CDR3 reads TGTGCCAGCAGCGCCGAATGGAGACTCGATGAAGCTTTCTTT. This encodes CASSAEWRLDEAFF. The variable domain in full, completed from reference TRBV9 and TRBJ1-1, reads DSGVTQTPKHLITATGQRVTLRCSPRSGDLSVYWYQQSLDQGLQFLIQYYNGEERAKGNILERFSAQQFPDLHSELNLSSLELGDSALYFCASSAEWRLDEAFFGQGTRLTVV.